Given below is one TCR beta chain in context. Its antigen remains unidentified. This entry comes from a study of T cells in narcolepsy. Study outcomes and limitations: Comparing one patient's CSF and blood CD4+ clonotypes highlighted HCRT- and TRIB2-specific autoreactive clonotypes. Healthy controls reportedly lacked the autoreactive clonotypes serially found in patients' blood.

The V gene's germline CDR1 is LNHDA and CDR2 SQIVND (reference sequence). J was trimmed by 6 bases and V by 3 bases; bases with no gene match: 11. The CDR3 spans 17 residues. Libraries were prepared by immunoSEQ multiplex PCR; TCRdb keeps only in-frame clonotypes and omits some of them. The sample contains roughly 30,000 clones, about four fifths of which appear only once. The clonotype comes from a human donor in good health. Material: memory (CD45RA-) CD4+ T cells from blood. The V gene is TRBV19, the J gene TRBJ2-2, with 9 bases that match TRBD1. CDR3 amino acids: CASSIGDRTGAAGELFF. CDR3 DNA sequence: TGTGCCAGTAGTATCGGAGACCGGACAGGGGCGGCCGGGGAGCTGTTTTTT.